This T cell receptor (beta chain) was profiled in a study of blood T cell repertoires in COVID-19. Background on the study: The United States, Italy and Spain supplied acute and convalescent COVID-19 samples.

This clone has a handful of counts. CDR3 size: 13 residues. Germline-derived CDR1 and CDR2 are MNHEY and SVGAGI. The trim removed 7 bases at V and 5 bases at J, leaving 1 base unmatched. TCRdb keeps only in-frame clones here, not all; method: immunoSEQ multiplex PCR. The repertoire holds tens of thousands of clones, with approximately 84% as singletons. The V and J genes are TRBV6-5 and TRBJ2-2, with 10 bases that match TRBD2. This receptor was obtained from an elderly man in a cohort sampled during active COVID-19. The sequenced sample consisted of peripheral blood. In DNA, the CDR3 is TGTGCCAGCACACTAGCGGGAACCGGGGAGCTGTTTTTT. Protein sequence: CASTLAGTGELFF.